The sequence of this T cell receptor beta chain was determined in a study of response to subunit inactivated influenza vaccine. Each CDR3 protein is one row after TCRdb ran MiXCR on the RT-PCR reads. The sample holds a few hundred thousand distinct CDR3 sequences, approximately 7.2% seen once. Broader study findings: That few new T cells are recruited by each seasonal influenza vaccination was the authors' suggestion.

CDR3 length equals 15 residues. V was pared by 4 bases and J by 7 bases, with 14 bases of the junction left unmatched. CDR1 is DFQATT, CDR2 SNEGSKA, per germline (reference sequence). In regard to this clonotype: Its specificity is not known.

The clonotype was recovered from a man aged 50-75 years who received an inactivated influenza vaccine. Material: PBMCs from blood, obtained less than 30 months after vaccination. The chain has TRBV20-1 and TRBJ2-7; TRBD1 matches 9 bases. The DNA of the CDR3 is TGCAGTGCTATAGACTCCGGGACAGGGAAAGGAGAGCAGTACTTC. Protein product: CSAIDSGTGKGEQYF.